One and the same sample provided the 13 T cell receptor beta chains below, sequenced in a study of shared clonotypes between healthy human individuals. Some clones are missing from TCRdb's copy, which holds only in-frame ones; the method was immunoSEQ multiplex PCR. This table holds over a million clones, about 98.5% found once. The sequenced sample consisted of naive CD4+ T cells sorted from blood. The subset denotes: CD45RA+ positively selected. Source of these receptors: a man aged 25 to 40 in good health.

The rearrangement uses TRBV7-3 and TRBJ2-3, with 7 nucleotides matching TRBD2. J gave up 10 bases and V 5 bases, and 12 bases lay outside the gene matches. The CDR3 sequence is 14 residues long. Germline V lookup: CDR1 SGHTA, CDR2 FQGTGA. The CDR3 sequence is CASSRSPGLAAQYF. The CDR3 region has the DNA TGTGCCAGCAGCCGAAGCCCCGGGCTAGCGGCGCAGTATTTT.

The chain carries TRBV5-1 and TRBJ2-1; 10 bases are a match to TRBD2. With V trimmed by 4 bases and J by 6 bases, 16 bases remained unmatched. The CDR3 runs to 18 residues. The V gene's germline CDR1 is SGHRS and CDR2 YFSETQ. CDR3 sequence reads: CASSLGTVPSGSVNEQFF. In nucleotides, the CDR3 is TGCGCCAGCAGCCTGGGGACAGTTCCTAGCGGGAGCGTCAATGAGCAGTTCTTC.

This rearrangement joins TRBV27 to TRBJ1-5, with D tentatively TRBD1 (6 bases). Germline CDR1 is MNHEY and CDR2 is SMNVEV (reference sequence). Trimming shortened V by 4 bases and J by 0 bases, and 10 bases separated the two germline ends. The CDR3 runs 15 residues. The CDR3 DNA reads TGTGCCAGCAGTTCCCGGGGGCATAGCAATCAGCCCCAGCATTTT. Its protein product is CASSSRGHSNQPQHF.

The V gene is TRBV18, the J gene TRBJ1-1; weak D call: TRBD1 (6 bases). The CDR3 sequence is 15 residues long. Germline V gene lookup returns CDR1 KGHSH and CDR2 LQKENI. V was cut by 6 bases and J by 1 base, with 15 bases left in between. The CDR3 loop is CASSPGGGGNTEAFF. Written as DNA, the CDR3 is TGTGCCAGCTCCCCGGGGGGCGGCGGGAACACTGAAGCTTTCTTT.

The rearrangement links TRBV2 to TRBJ2-1; TRBD1 matches 9 bases. The CDR3 sequence is 14 residues long. The germline CDR1 and CDR2 sequences are SNHLY and FYNNEI. With V trimmed by 4 bases and J by 4 bases, 2 bases remained unmatched. The CDR3 is CASSGQGGYNEQFF. CDR3 DNA: TGTGCCAGCAGTGGACAGGGGGGATACAATGAGCAGTTCTTC. Based on the CDR3 plus reference TRBV2 and TRBJ2-1, the full variable domain is EPEVTQTPSHQVTQMGQEVILRCVPISNHLYFYWYRQILGQKVEFLVSFYNNEISEKSEIFDDQFSVERPDGSNFTLKIRSTKLEDSAMYFCASSGQGGYNEQFFGPGTRLTVL.

V is TRBV2 and J is TRBJ2-3, with 8 bases fitting TRBD1. The CDR3 totals 13 residues. Trimming removed 6 bases from V and 6 bases from J; junction bases left unmatched: 5. Germline V lookup: CDR1 SNHLY, CDR2 FYNNEI. CDR3 loop: CASRRQGMDTQYF. The DNA of the CDR3 is TGTGCCAGCAGACGACAGGGGATGGATACGCAGTATTTT. The full variable domain, its missing parts supplied by reference TRBV2 and TRBJ2-3, is EPEVTQTPSHQVTQMGQEVILRCVPISNHLYFYWYRQILGQKVEFLVSFYNNEISEKSEIFDDQFSVERPDGSNFTLKIRSTKLEDSAMYFCASRRQGMDTQYFGPGTRLTVL.

The chain couples TRBV27 to TRBJ2-5; D is undetermined. The V end lost 0 bases, the J end lost 8 bases, and 7 bases lay between the germline ends. The CDR3 runs 12 residues. The germline CDR1 and CDR2 sequences are MNHEY and SMNVEV (reference sequence). In nucleotides, the CDR3 is TGTGCCAGCAGTTTATCTTCCGGTACCCAGTACTTC. It encodes CASSLSSGTQYF.

This chain connects TRBV5-1 to TRBJ2-3; 7 bases are shared with TRBD2. This CDR3 is 15 amino acids long. With V trimmed by 2 bases and J by 1 base, 4 bases remained unmatched. From germline, CDR1 is SGHRS and CDR2 YFSETQ. The CDR3 nucleotides read TGCGCCAGCAGCTTTGCGGGAGTAGGCACAGATACGCAGTATTTT. This codes for CASSFAGVGTDTQYF.

The chain employs TRBV14 and TRBJ2-7, with D possibly TRBD2 on 5 matching bases. CDR1 is SGHDN and CDR2 is FVKESK in the germline V gene. The CDR3 is made up of 18 amino acids. V dropped 0 bases and J dropped 0 bases, with 18 bases sitting between them. The CDR3 DNA follows: TGTGCCAGCAGCCAAGACGGGATTCGGGTTATCGGCTCCTACGAGCAGTACTTC. Protein: CASSQDGIRVIGSYEQYF.

The chain has TRBV7-9 and TRBJ2-7, with TRBD2 matching over 12 bases. The V gene end was trimmed by 2 bases and the J gene end by 2 bases; junction bases not matched to a gene: 4. CDR3 length: 16 amino acids. The germline V gene encodes CDR1 SEHNR and CDR2 FQNEAQ (reference sequence). The CDR3 region has the DNA TGTGCCAGCAGCTTATCTGCTAGCGGGAGGGCCTACGAGCAGTACTTC. It translates to CASSLSASGRAYEQYF.

The chain carries TRBV6-1 and TRBJ2-3; TRBD1 agrees at 7 bases. This CDR3 region has 13 residues. The trim removed 7 bases at V and 4 bases at J, leaving 5 bases unmatched. Germline V gene data show CDR1 as MNHNS and CDR2 as SASEGT. As DNA, the CDR3 is TGTGCCAGCAAGAGACAGGGATCAGATACGCAGTATTTT. Encoded protein: CASKRQGSDTQYF.

CDR3 region: CASSPRDSWTNEQFF. CDR3 DNA sequence: TGTGCCAGCAGCCCTAGGGACAGCTGGACCAATGAGCAGTTCTTC. This chain links TRBV7-9 with TRBJ2-1, with 7 positions matching TRBD1. The germline V gene encodes CDR1 SEHNR and CDR2 FQNEAQ (reference sequence). V shed 5 bases and J 6 bases; nucleotides not matched to a gene: 10. This CDR3 has 15 residues.

The V and J genes are TRBV7-9 and TRBJ2-1; TRBD2 is a possible D gene (6 bases). V gave up 5 bases and J gave up 7 bases, with 9 bases separating them. Germline CDR1 reads SEHNR; CDR2 reads FQNEAQ (reference sequence). The CDR3 loop spans 12 amino acids. The CDR3 is CASSHGLNEQFF. As DNA, the CDR3 is TGTGCCAGCAGCCACGGACTAAATGAGCAGTTCTTC.